There are many counts of the clone carrying this T cell receptor beta chain. The antigen is unknown. The germline V gene encodes CDR1 SQVTM and CDR2 ANQGSEA. The V and J ends lost 2 bases and 3 bases respectively, with 17 bases between them. The CDR3 runs to 15 residues. Unique molecular identifiers were used in preparing the TCRbeta library. Each CDR3 protein gets one entry after TCRdb re-called the PCR reads with MiXCR. The top ten clones hold about 2% of a sample with 480,000 or so distinct CDR3 sequences, 10% of them seen once. These data come from a study of T-cell reconstitution after alpha-beta-depleted transplantation in children. Study-level points and caveats: As was reported, about two months after transplant, alpha-beta T cells came from several hundred expanded graft clones. T cells produced anew were the main source of T-cell counts and diversity one year after transplant.

The sequences come from PBMCs, collected before TCRalphabeta/CD19-depleted stem cell transplant. This sequence originates from a child aged 2 to 10 with inherited bone marrow failure, due to receive a stem cell transplant. V is TRBV29-1 and J is TRBJ2-7, with D tentatively TRBD2 (6 bases). In DNA, the CDR3 is TGCAGCGTTGAATCCTGGCGGGACCTAAACTACGAGCAGTACTTC. Protein: CSVESWRDLNYEQYF.